These 30 T cell receptor beta chains came from one sample sequenced in a study of prognosis after radiotherapy for stage I lung cancer. From genomic DNA, two-round multiplex PCR was used to amplify TCR beta CDR3. Gene-specific primers for each TRBV and TRBJ gene drove first-round PCR. One entry per CDR3 protein, called by TCRdb with MiXCR from the multiplex PCR reads. The data contain almost 20,000 distinct CDR3 sequences, roughly a quarter of them singletons. The source material was PBMCs, sampled before or after stereotactic body radiation therapy (not recorded which). The receptors originated from a donor aged 50 or older with non-small cell lung cancer.

This clonotype occurred many times. The CDR3 DNA reads TGTGCCAGTAGTTCTCAACTAGCGGGAGAGACAGATACGCAGTATTTT. Protein product: CASSSQLAGETDTQYF. The chain recombines TRBV19 with TRBJ2-3; 11 positions match TRBD2. Losses at the gene ends were 5 bases for V and 3 bases for J; bases not matched to a gene: 7. Germline V lookup: CDR1 LNHDA, CDR2 SQIVND (reference sequence). The CDR3 extends over 16 amino acids.

This clonotype was seen ten or more times. The chain is built from TRBV7-9 and TRBJ2-2, with D perhaps matching TRBD1 or TRBD2 (5 bases each). The germline V gene has CDR1 SEHNR and CDR2 FQNEAQ (reference sequence). Trimming took 3 bases from V and 4 from J, leaving 9 bases between them. The CDR3 is 14 residues long. Written as DNA, the CDR3 is TGTGCCAGCAGCTTCCGGGGCGGCACCGGGGAGCTGTTTTTT. Translating gives CASSFRGGTGELFF.

V usage is TRBV24-1 and J usage is TRBJ2-7; D is ambiguous. V was trimmed by 8 bases and J by 1 base, leaving 11 bases between them. From germline, CDR1 is KGHDR and CDR2 SFDVKD. This CDR3 comprises 13 residues. The CDR3 protein is CATIYLGSYEQYF. CDR3 sequence (DNA): TGTGCCACCATTTATTTGGGATCCTACGAGCAGTACTTC.

Worth noting for this clonotype: Relative to the germline gene, one junction end is altered; a read error may explain this. The chain carries TRBV28 and TRBJ2-6; possibly TRBD1 for D (5 bases). From germline, CDR1 is MDHEN and CDR2 SYDVKM. This CDR3 contains 17 residues. This CDR3 reads CAISPPFQGSGANVLTF. CDR3 DNA: TGTGCCATCAGTCCGCCCTTTCAGGGTTCTGGGGCCAACGTCCTTACTTTC.

For this clonotype: The junction and the germline gene differ at one end; a read error may be behind it. This chain links TRBV28 with TRBJ1-2, with TRBD1 matching over 12 bases. The CDR3 consists of 16 residues. Germline V CDR1 and CDR2: MDHEN, SYDVKM. CDR3 bases: TGTGCCAGCAGTTTGGAGGGACAGGGGGCAGTTAGTGGCTACACATTC. This gives the protein CASSLEGQGAVSGYTF.

The V and J genes are TRBV15 and TRBJ1-2; D not certain. The CDR3 length is 13 residues. V was cut by 0 bases and J by 2 bases, with 4 bases left in between. From germline, CDR1 is LNHNV and CDR2 YYDKDF (reference sequence). CDR3 coding DNA: TGTGCCACCAGCAGAGATAGGAACTATGGCTACACCTTC. Translating it yields CATSRDRNYGYTF. Full variable domain (rest looked up from reference TRBV15 and TRBJ1-2): DAMVIQNPRYQVTQFGKPVTLSCSQTLNHNVMYWYQQKSSQAPKLLFHYYDKDFNNEADTPDNFQSRRPNTSFCFLDIRSPGLGDTAMYLCATSRDRNYGYTFGSGTRLTVV.

The sample holds many counts of this clonotype. The V and J genes are TRBV20-1 and TRBJ1-5; 8 nucleotides line up with TRBD1. Germline values: CDR1 DFQATT, CDR2 SNEGSKA (reference sequence). Germline trimming cut 7 bases from V and 2 bases from J; bases unmatched to any gene: 7. The CDR3 spans 14 residues. The DNA of the CDR3 is TGCAGTGTTGACAGGGGCGGAGGCAATCAGCCCCAGCATTTT. This translates into CSVDRGGGNQPQHF.

This clonotype is labeled as medium-sized. The chain has TRBV5-8 and TRBJ2-1; 10 nucleotides align to TRBD2. The CDR3 extends over 17 amino acids. Trimming removed 1 base from V and 2 bases from J; junction bases left unmatched: 6. The V gene's germline CDR1 is SGHTS and CDR2 YDEGEE. CDR3 protein: CASSLPPTSGAYNEQFF. CDR3 nucleotides: TGTGCCAGCAGCTTGCCCCCTACTAGCGGGGCCTACAATGAGCAGTTCTTC.

Regarding this clonotype: Given a far larger clone just one base away, this is likely a sequencing read error. This chain connects TRBV30 to TRBJ2-7; D uncertain. With 3 bases removed from V and 7 bases from J, the gap between germline ends came to 22 bases. Germline CDR1 GTSNPN, CDR2 SVGIG (reference sequence). This CDR3 comprises 15 residues. DNA for the CDR3: TGTGCCTGGAGCGCAAGCGACACCTCCTACAATGAGCAGTACTTC. It codes for CAWSASDTSYNEQYF. Based on the CDR3 plus reference TRBV30 and TRBJ2-7, the full variable domain is SQTIHQWPATLVQPVGSPLSLECTVEGTSNPNLYWYRQAAGRGLQLLFYSVGIGQISSEVPQNLSASRPQDRQFILSSKKLLLSDSGFYLCAWSASDTSYNEQYFGPGTRLTVT.

This clonotype was counted at least ten times. The chain has TRBV20-1 and TRBJ2-1; TRBD2 matches at 14 bases. V shed 6 bases, J shed 5 bases, and the junction held 6 bases outside the gene matches. The CDR3 loop spans 15 amino acids. Germline V CDR1 and CDR2: DFQATT, SNEGSKA (reference sequence). This CDR3 reads CSAGTSGSFDNEQFF. The CDR3 nucleotides read TGCAGTGCCGGGACTAGCGGGAGTTTCGACAATGAGCAGTTCTTC.

This clonotype has ten or more counts. The V and J genes are TRBV6-5 and TRBJ2-1, with 9 bases identical to TRBD2. The CDR3 contains 15 residues. The V gene end was trimmed by 0 bases and the J gene end by 8 bases; junction bases not matched to a gene: 5. Germline V CDR1 and CDR2: MNHEY, SVGAGI. CDR3 in DNA: TGTGCCAGCAGTTACTCTAGCGGGAGCCGGGATGAGCAGTTCTTC. This sequence encodes CASSYSSGSRDEQFF.

This clonotype has at least ten counts. The V and J genes are TRBV20-1 and TRBJ1-5, with 8 positions matching TRBD1. The J segment lost 6 bases and the V segment lost 6 bases, leaving 10 bases of the junction unmatched. Germline values: CDR1 DFQATT, CDR2 SNEGSKA (reference sequence). CDR3 length: 14 residues. CDR3 DNA: TGCAGTGCGGGCGGACAGGGTGATAGTCAGCCCCAGCATTTT. It is translated as CSAGGQGDSQPQHF.

This clonotype was detected many times. The V and J genes are TRBV2 and TRBJ2-5; TRBD1 matches at 9 bases. CDR1 is SNHLY, CDR2 FYNNEI, per germline. The trim removed 10 bases at V and 5 bases at J, leaving 8 bases unmatched. The length of the CDR3 is 13 residues. CDR3 amino acids: CATEQGAGETQYF. CDR3 coding DNA: TGTGCCACCGAACAGGGGGCCGGGGAGACCCAGTACTTC.

A remark on this clonotype: One end of the junction is discordant with germline, which a read error may explain. This CDR3 reads CASSTLSGYNNEQFF. The CDR3 nucleotides are TGCGCAAGCAGCACACTGTCGGGGTACAACAATGAGCAGTTCTTC. This rearrangement joins TRBV5-1 to TRBJ2-1; possible D gene TRBD2, 5 bases. This CDR3 contains 15 residues. Germline loops: CDR1 SGHRS, CDR2 YFSETQ.

This clonotype was detected many times. This chain uses TRBV20-1 with TRBJ2-3, with D possibly being TRBD1 or TRBD2 (5 bases each). Germline V gene lookup returns CDR1 DFQATT and CDR2 SNEGSKA (reference sequence). The CDR3 extends over 15 amino acids. V lost 6 bases and J lost 2, with 18 bases in between. The CDR3 region is CSAQSPQGVTDTQYF. The CDR3 nucleotides read TGCAGTGCCCAGAGCCCGCAGGGAGTCACAGATACGCAGTATTTT.

This clonotype was seen ten or more times. The chain uses TRBV20-1 and TRBJ1-5, with D possibly matching TRBD1 (5 bases). Germline CDR1 reads DFQATT; CDR2 reads SNEGSKA (reference sequence). V gave up 5 bases and J gave up 0 bases, with 8 bases separating them. This CDR3 has 13 amino acids. This CDR3 reads CSASDISNQPQHF. CDR3 bases: TGCAGTGCTTCGGACATTAGCAATCAGCCCCAGCATTTT.

Within the sample, this clonotype is large. V usage is TRBV19 and J usage is TRBJ2-1, with 9 bases identical to TRBD1. Germline V gene data show CDR1 as LNHDA and CDR2 as SQIVND (reference sequence). This CDR3 region has 16 residues. V was clipped by 2 bases and J by 7 bases; unmatched bases: 9. This CDR3 is CASSIRPGQGRNEQFF. DNA for the CDR3: TGTGCCAGTAGTATAAGACCGGGACAGGGCAGGAATGAGCAGTTCTTC.

This clonotype counts as large. Here the CDR3 DNA reads TGTGCCAGCATACGACTAGCGGGAGCTGGAGATACGCAGTATTTT. It is translated as CASIRLAGAGDTQYF. This chain connects TRBV2 to TRBJ2-3; 12 bases line up with TRBD2. The V gene's germline CDR1 is SNHLY and CDR2 FYNNEI. Losses at the gene ends were 7 bases for V and 5 bases for J; bases not matched to a gene: 7. The length of the CDR3 is 15 residues. The whole variable domain, remainder taken from reference TRBV2 and TRBJ2-3, is EPEVTQTPSHQVTQMGQEVILRCVPISNHLYFYWYRQILGQKVEFLVSFYNNEISEKSEIFDDQFSVERPDGSNFTLKIRSTKLEDSAMYFCASIRLAGAGDTQYFGPGTRLTVL.

This clonotype showed up many times. The chain employs TRBV11-3 and TRBJ2-3; D might be TRBD1 or TRBD2, each matching 5 bases. Trimming took 0 bases from V and 4 from J, leaving 14 bases between them. In germline, CDR1 is SGHNT, CDR2 YENEEA. CDR3 size: 16 residues. This chain's CDR3 is CASSLEGGTAADTQYF. The CDR3 nucleotides read TGTGCCAGCAGCTTAGAAGGTGGGACCGCGGCAGATACGCAGTATTTT.

This clonotype has at least ten counts. CDR3 nucleotides: TGCGCCAGCAGCCAAAGATTGGGGGGCAATCAGCCCCAGCATTTT. Its translation is CASSQRLGGNQPQHF. The chain is built from TRBV4-3 and TRBJ1-5; tentative D call: TRBD1 (5 bases). V was shortened by 2 bases and J by 2 bases, with 10 bases between the two germline ends. The CDR3 totals 15 residues. Germline assignment: CDR1 LGHNA and CDR2 YSLEER.

This clonotype was observed at least ten times. This rearrangement joins TRBV6-1 to TRBJ1-3; unclear D gene. Germline CDR1 MNHNS, CDR2 SASEGT. This CDR3 is built from 14 residues. Trimming took 6 bases from V and 1 from J, leaving 10 bases between them. CDR3 in amino acids: CASSDRYSGNTIYF. The CDR3 region has the DNA TGTGCCAGCAGCGATAGGTATTCTGGAAACACCATATATTTT.

Many counts were recorded for this clonotype. The chain couples TRBV20-1 to TRBJ1-1; TRBD1 matches at 8 bases. Germline CDR1 is DFQATT and CDR2 is SNEGSKA (reference sequence). After removal of 4 bases from V and 10 bases from J, the junction contained 5 bases not matched to a gene. CDR3 length equals 11 residues. The CDR3 nucleotides are TGCAGTGCTACAGGGGGCGCGGCAGCTTTCTTT. The encoded protein is CSATGGAAAFF.

Of note for this clonotype: A far larger clone lies a single base away; this is likely a read error. This chain connects TRBV6-2 or TRBV6-3 to TRBJ2-5; TRBD2 aligns across 10 bases. The J call may be in error: the DNA end matches TRBJ2-1 better. The V gene's germline CDR1 is MNHEY and CDR2 SVGEGT. The CDR3 has 15 amino acids. The CDR3 protein is CASSLTSGYYDEQFF. The CDR3 DNA reads TGTGCCAGCAGCCTGACTAGCGGGTATTACGATGAGCAGTTCTTC.

This clonotype was counted at least ten times. Possible read error: a much larger clone is one base away. Because the CDR3 is missing its conserved closing phenylalanine or tryptophan, this is likely a read error. CDR3 amino acids: CASSLGQFEQYL. In nucleotides, the CDR3 is TGTGCCAGCAGCTTAGGGCAGTTCGAGCAGTACCTC. The chain uses TRBV11-2 and TRBJ2-7; D is uncertain. V gave up 1 base and J gave up 6 bases, with 7 bases separating them. This CDR3 spans 12 amino acids. Germline V gene data show CDR1 as SGHAT and CDR2 as FQNNGV.

This clonotype was detected many times. This chain uses TRBV19 with TRBJ1-1, with D tentatively TRBD1 (5 bases). Germline lookup yields CDR1 LNHDA and CDR2 SQIVND (reference sequence). The CDR3 spans 14 residues. Trimming shortened V by 1 base and J by 4 bases, and 10 bases separated the two germline ends. The CDR3 nucleotides read TGTGCCAGTAGTATAGGGGGCGAGATCACTGAAGCTTTCTTT. Amino acids: CASSIGGEITEAFF.

This clonotype has at least ten counts. V gene TRBV10-3 combines with J gene TRBJ1-2; unclear D gene. The CDR3 consists of 14 residues. Germline loops: CDR1 ENHRY, CDR2 SYGVKD. Trimming took off 0 bases at V and 6 bases at J, with 11 bases between the two ends. The CDR3 loop reads CAISESTGPDGYTF. The CDR3 DNA sequence: TGTGCCATCAGTGAGTCTACCGGGCCCGATGGCTACACCTTC.

The chain employs TRBV7-9 and TRBJ2-7; maybe TRBD2 (5 bases). In germline, CDR1 is SEHNR, CDR2 FQNEAQ (reference sequence). V lost 1 base and J lost 7, with 8 bases in between. The CDR3 has 12 residues. The CDR3 DNA sequence: TGTGCCAGCAGCTTAGACCGGGGAGAGCAGTACTTC. Protein: CASSLDRGEQYF.

By share, this clonotype counts as medium-sized. This rearrangement joins TRBV6-1 to TRBJ2-7; 8 nucleotides agree with TRBD2. Germline assignment: CDR1 MNHNS and CDR2 SASEGT. After removal of 5 bases from V and 2 bases from J, the junction contained 5 bases not matched to a gene. CDR3 length: 14 residues. CDR3: CASSQEAGAYEQYF. The CDR3, as DNA: TGTGCCAGCAGTCAAGAAGCGGGAGCCTACGAGCAGTACTTC.

This clonotype was picked up many times. The gene calls are TRBV7-9 and TRBJ2-2; D not resolved. Germline V lookup: CDR1 SEHNR, CDR2 FQNEAQ (reference sequence). Deletions cut 7 bases from V and 5 bases from J, with 8 bases between. There are 12 residues in the CDR3. The CDR3, as DNA: TGTGCCAGCACCCTTGGAACCGGGGAGCTGTTTTTT. It encodes CASTLGTGELFF.

This clonotype was found many times. The V and J genes are TRBV7-2 and TRBJ1-2, with 11 bases fitting TRBD1. Per germline, CDR1 SGHTA and CDR2 FQGNSA. V lost 4 bases, J lost 0 bases, and 7 bases stayed unmatched. The CDR3 length is 17 residues. CDR3 sequence reads: CASSSGTGGLANYGYTF. Here the CDR3 DNA reads TGTGCCAGCAGCTCCGGGACAGGGGGTTTAGCTAACTATGGCTACACCTTC. Full variable domain (outside the CDR3, taken from reference TRBV7-2 and TRBJ1-2): GAGVSQSPSNKVTEKGKDVELRCDPISGHTALYWYRQSLGQGLEFLIYFQGNSAPDKSGLPSDRFSAERTGGSVSTLTIQRTQQEDSAVYLCASSSGTGGLANYGYTFGSGTRLTVV.